The rows below give T cell receptor beta chains drawn from one sample of a study of tumor and adjacent non-tumor tissue in lung cancer. A single record per CDR3 protein comes from TCRdb applying MiXCR to the multiplex PCR reads. Among about 66,000 distinct CDR3 sequences listed, 60% to 75% were seen once. The sequenced sample consisted of lung tumor tissue. The receptor set was obtained from a man in his fifties or sixties with non-small cell lung cancer. Each CDR3 is given with its conserved first and last residue. The order of the fields is CDR3 protein, CDR3 DNA, J gene, D gene, clone size, V gene. A D gene is named only where the DNA matches it firmly. Clone size is stated in some rows and not others, as once, few, many or a class when expanded.

CDR3: CASTQGSSGNTVYF
DNA: TGTGCCAGCACACAGGGCTCATCTGGAAACACCGTATATTTT
J: TRBJ1-3
D: NA
size: NA
V: TRBV6-5

CDR3: CSASLPGLGNTNTQYF
DNA: TGCAGTGCTTCCCTCCCGGGACTAGGAAACACAAATACACAGTATTTT
J: TRBJ2-3
D: TRBD2
size: NA
V: TRBV20-1

CDR3: CASGLGAGANTEAFF
DNA: TGTGCTAGTGGTTTGGGGGCAGGGGCGAACACTGAAGCTTTCTTT
J: TRBJ1-1
D: NA
size: medium-sized
V: TRBV12-5

CDR3: CNVGGARESGELFF
DNA: TGCAACGTTGGGGGGGCAAGGGAATCCGGGGAGCTGTTCTTT
J: TRBJ2-2
D: NA
size: NA
V: TRBV29-1

CDR3: CSALGTYVQYF
DNA: TGCAGTGCTCTGGGGACCTACGTGCAGTACTTC
J: TRBJ2-7
D: NA
size: NA
V: TRBV20-1

CDR3: CASSYGTHTEALF
DNA: TGTGCCAGCAGTTATGGGACACACACTGAAGCTCTCTTT
J: TRBJ1-1
D: NA
size: NA
V: TRBV11-3

CDR3: CSAINRGVAGGEQFF
DNA: TGCAGTGCTATTAACAGGGGGGTAGCGGGAGGCGAGCAGTTCTTC
J: TRBJ2-1
D: TRBD2
size: once
V: TRBV20-1

CDR3: CASSPGTRGLLSYEQYF
DNA: TGTGCCAGCAGTCCAGGGACTAGAGGCCTCCTCTCCTACGAGCAGTACTTC
J: TRBJ2-7
D: TRBD2
size: few
V: TRBV27

CDR3: CPSSQESLAGSYEQFF
DNA: TGTCCAAGCAGCCAAGAATCCCTAGCGGGATCGTATGAGCAGTTCTTC
J: TRBJ2-1
D: TRBD2
size: NA
V: TRBV14

CDR3: CASSPYSGLAEETQYF
DNA: TGTGCCAGCAGTCCTTATAGCGGGCTCGCCGAAGAGACCCAGTACTTC
J: TRBJ2-5
D: TRBD2
size: NA
V: TRBV6-1

CDR3: CSTHARTEQPQHF
DNA: TGCAGTACTCACGCGAGGACGGAACAGCCCCAGCATTTT
J: TRBJ1-5
D: NA
size: NA
V: TRBV20-1

CDR3: CASSPQEGVKYEQYF
DNA: TGTGCCAGCAGCCCACAGGAGGGAGTAAAGTACGAGCAGTACTTC
J: TRBJ2-7
D: NA
size: few
V: TRBV6-2/TRBV6-3

CDR3: CTSSEIAIEQFF
DNA: TGCACCAGCAGTGAAATAGCCATTGAGCAGTTCTTC
J: TRBJ2-1
D: NA
size: NA
V: TRBV10-2

CDR3: CASSPGTGLTDTQYF
DNA: TGTGCCAGCAGTCCAGGGACAGGGTTAACAGATACGCAGTATTTT
J: TRBJ2-3
D: TRBD1
size: many
V: TRBV11-1

CDR3: CSATLAGGLESGELLF
DNA: TGCAGTGCTACTTTAGCGGGAGGGCTGGAGAGCGGGGAGCTGTTGTTT
J: TRBJ2-2
D: TRBD2
size: NA
V: TRBV20-1

CDR3: CSARDQRSSYKQFF
DNA: TGCAGTGCTAGAGATCAACGGAGTAGCTACAAGCAGTTCTTC
J: TRBJ2-1
D: NA
size: NA
V: TRBV20-1

CDR3: CANYEVGETQYF
DNA: TGCGCCAACTACGAGGTAGGAGAGACCCAGTACTTC
J: TRBJ2-5
D: NA
size: NA
V: TRBV10-2